The rows below give T cell receptor beta chains drawn from one sample of a study of T-cell reconstitution after alpha-beta-depleted transplantation in children. TCRdb independently ran MiXCR on the PCR reads; one entry per CDR3 protein. The sample contains roughly 200,000 distinct CDR3 sequences, around 6.8% of which appear only once. Source: PBMCs from the stem cell graft donor, taken from the stem cell graft. All receptors derive from a human donor who donated a stem cell graft to a child with Wiskott-Aldrich syndrome. CDR3s include the opening cysteine and the closing phenylalanine or tryptophan. D genes are given only for firm matches. The size entry is marked missing in some rows and otherwise reads once, few, many or a size class.

d_call j_call clone_size v_call cdr3_aa
NA TRBJ2-2 many TRBV12-5 CASGFVGTGELFF
NA TRBJ1-1 many TRBV7-2 CASSLLGSQTEAFF
NA TRBJ1-1 many TRBV4-3 CASSQQQGTEAFF
NA TRBJ2-2 many TRBV20-1 CSAKHPGTSGELFF
TRBD1 TRBJ2-3 many TRBV5-1 CASRNTGDAADTQYF
TRBD2 TRBJ2-5 NA TRBV27 CASGPAGGGWETQYF
NA TRBJ2-1 many TRBV29-1 CSVAGHSYNEQFF
NA TRBJ2-6 many TRBV20-1 CSARQIASPGANVLTF
TRBD1 TRBJ2-5 many TRBV5-1 CASSFNPGGRETQYF
NA TRBJ2-7 many TRBV7-2 CASSFAGTPYYEQYF
NA TRBJ1-1 NA TRBV3-1 CASSPLRQQGEAFF
NA TRBJ2-7 many TRBV30 CAWSRGQGRYEQYF
NA TRBJ2-3 many TRBV20-1 CSVRAFVADTQYF
NA TRBJ2-7 many TRBV6-5 CASSYSVGGRPYEQYF
NA TRBJ1-4 many TRBV7-8 CASSLARQGSEKLFF
NA TRBJ1-1 many TRBV29-1 CSVDSRDMLNTEAFF
TRBD2 TRBJ2-1 many TRBV5-1 CASSLEGRTSGGLSYNEQFF
TRBD1 TRBJ1-2 many TRBV3-1 CASSQVDRGSYGYTF
NA TRBJ2-6 many TRBV7-9 CASSETFSGANVLTF
NA TRBJ2-7 NA TRBV20-1 CSASQYEQYF
NA TRBJ1-4 many TRBV5-6 CASSPEGWTGNEKLFF
NA TRBJ2-3 few TRBV20-1 CSAKLPDSDTQYF
TRBD1 TRBJ2-1 NA TRBV5-1 CASGQERSYNEQFF
NA TRBJ1-4 many TRBV5-1 CASSPGKNEKLFF
TRBD1 TRBJ1-5 few TRBV18 CASSTTGENQPQHF
TRBD1 TRBJ1-5 NA TRBV23-1 CASSQRDRGLGQPQHF
NA TRBJ2-7 many TRBV10-3 CAITTNGGRDSYEQYF
NA TRBJ2-3 few TRBV6-5 CASEGGGTDTQYF
TRBD2 TRBJ2-2 NA TRBV6-2/TRBV6-3 CASSHRGGNTGELFF
NA TRBJ2-7 many TRBV30 CAWIRGSYEQYF
NA TRBJ2-5 medium-sized TRBV7-2 CASSYQETQYF
NA TRBJ1-6 many TRBV7-2 CASSLKDSPLHF
NA TRBJ2-1 many TRBV29-1 CSVEDGLGNGEQFF
NA TRBJ1-1 few TRBV5-1 CASSTGTLNTEAFF
NA TRBJ1-1 many TRBV6-5 CASSPWDTTEAFF
NA TRBJ2-3 many TRBV15 CATSFPPGDTQYF
TRBD2 TRBJ2-1 many TRBV4-1 CASSHLAGASYNEQFF
NA TRBJ2-6 NA TRBV30 CAWSTGANVLTF
NA TRBJ2-7 many TRBV10-3 CAISLMGGASYEQYF
NA TRBJ1-1 many TRBV10-3 CAISDNAGDTEAFF
NA TRBJ1-4 many TRBV19 CASSPGKHRLFF
NA TRBJ1-1 NA TRBV6-2/TRBV6-3 CASRLGLGTEAFF
TRBD1 TRBJ1-2 many TRBV10-3 CAIKPGQGYGYTF
NA TRBJ2-7 many TRBV2 CASLIPGSSSYEQYF
TRBD1 TRBJ2-6 NA TRBV7-6 CASSKRDRANGANVLTF
TRBD1 TRBJ1-2 NA TRBV9 CASSAGQGASSYYGYTF
NA TRBJ1-3 many TRBV20-1 CSAPVSYGNTIYF
NA TRBJ1-6 few TRBV20-1 CSARRSSGSSYNSPLHF
NA TRBJ2-7 many TRBV15 CATRAGGGSYEQYF
TRBD1 TRBJ2-3 many TRBV12-3/TRBV12-4 CASSPGQGGADTQYF